The clone carrying this T cell receptor (beta chain) was seen a single time. Its antigen is undetermined. The data were taken from a study of cytotoxic CD8 clonotypes in ibrutinib-treated CLL. Study overall: When averaged across all of the samples, the counts came to 255,043 productive templates and tens of thousands of productive rearrangements.

Sequencing sought depths of 1 in 200,000 to 1 in 1 million T cells. Using immunoSEQ multiplex PCR, the repertoire was profiled, and TCRdb retains in-frame clones only, with some absent. The table shows just under 70,000 clones, with approximately 71% occurring only once. Study-level results: Sample timing was unmatched between remission and later-progressing patients; lymph nodes unstudied.

This CDR3 is built from 12 residues. V lost 1 base and J lost 5, with 3 bases in between. The germline V gene encodes CDR1 SNHLY and CDR2 FYNNEI. The chain joins TRBV2 to TRBJ2-4; D unresolved. The sequence came from a human donor with chronic lymphocytic leukemia. The input for sequencing was PBMCs, taken after 12 months of ibrutinib treatment. In DNA, the CDR3 is TGTGCCAGCAGTGAAGTCCAAAACATTCAGTACTTC. Translation gives CASSEVQNIQYF.